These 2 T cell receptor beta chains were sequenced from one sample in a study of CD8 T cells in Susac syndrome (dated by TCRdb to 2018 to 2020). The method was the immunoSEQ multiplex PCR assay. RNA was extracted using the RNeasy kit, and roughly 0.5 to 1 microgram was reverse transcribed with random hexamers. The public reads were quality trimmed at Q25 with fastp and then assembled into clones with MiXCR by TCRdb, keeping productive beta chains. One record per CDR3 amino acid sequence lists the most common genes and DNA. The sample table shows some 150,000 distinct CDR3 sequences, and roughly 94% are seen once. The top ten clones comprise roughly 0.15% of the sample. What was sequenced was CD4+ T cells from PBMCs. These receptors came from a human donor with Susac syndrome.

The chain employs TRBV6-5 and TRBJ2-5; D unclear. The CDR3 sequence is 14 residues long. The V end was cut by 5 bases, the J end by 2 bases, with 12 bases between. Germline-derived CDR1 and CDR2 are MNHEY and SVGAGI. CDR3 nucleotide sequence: TGTGCCAGCAGTCTCCCCGGGTCTCAAGAGACCCAGTACTTC. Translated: CASSLPGSQETQYF.

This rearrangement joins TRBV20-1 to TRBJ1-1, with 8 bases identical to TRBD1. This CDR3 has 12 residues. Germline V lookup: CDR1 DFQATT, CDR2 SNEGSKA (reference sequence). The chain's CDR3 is CRPGTGNTEAFF. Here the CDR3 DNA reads TGCAGGCCGGGGACAGGGAACACTGAAGCTTTCTTT.